This TCR beta chain is from a study of identical twins. Study-level results: Fewer insertions characterized abundant cord blood beta clonotypes, whereas memory repertoires showed none.

Template switching added a universal primer binding site, and final cDNA carried unique molecular identifiers. Using its own MiXCR run on the 5' RACE reads, TCRdb lists one record per CDR3 protein. The table includes under 1 million distinct CDR3 sequences, approximately 13% detected once. Germline-derived CDR1 and CDR2 are MNHNS and SASEGT. V was cut by 4 bases and J by 2 bases, with 9 bases left in between. The CDR3 runs 14 residues. In regard to this clonotype: Its antigen is still unknown. A read error may explain this, as a much larger clone is one base away.

Each donor was a healthy Caucasian. This sample was shared with a second study, whose subject was yellow fever vaccine responses in identical twins. This second study notes: Twins showed a vaccine T cell response that reportedly seemed partly convergent, partly personalized.

The TCR sequence derives from a woman in her late teens or twenties in good health. Source material: PBMCs. This rearrangement joins TRBV6-1 to TRBJ1-5; D is possibly TRBD1 (5 bases). The CDR3 sequence is CASSAQGGNQPQHF. CDR3 sequence (DNA): TGTGCCAGCAGTGCCCAGGGTGGCAATCAGCCCCAGCATTTT.